What follows is one T cell receptor beta chain and its context. Per the original data handling: Reference gene primers were amplified, and this amplification served to estimate nucleated cell counts. The repertoire was sequenced with immunoSEQ multiplex PCR; TCRdb's copy has only in-frame clones and lacks some. D and trimming were read from the DNA, whereas the V and J calls and clone size are those reported in that table. This table holds tens of thousands of clones, 88% found once. Looked up from germline, CDR1 is KGHSH and CDR2 is LQKENI. Trimming took 6 bases from V and 1 from J; bases not matched to a gene: 5. The CDR3 length is 15 residues. This entry is derived from a study of blood T cell repertoires in COVID-19. Turning to the study itself: In each case, the material was cDNA or gDNA derived from T cells, B-cell-depleted T cells, or PBMCs.

Sequenced: peripheral blood. The chain carries TRBV18 and TRBJ1-2; 10 nucleotides match TRBD1. The sequence was collected from a woman over 75 with active or convalescent COVID-19. CDR3 nucleotides: TGTGCCAGCTCTCCAAGGACAGGGGGTAACTATGGCTACACCTTC. Amino acid sequence: CASSPRTGGNYGYTF.